The clone carrying this T cell receptor beta chain turned up a few times. 13 Jbeta primers and 60 Vbeta primers were used for the PCR. The method was immunoSEQ multiplex PCR; TCRdb's version includes in-frame clones alone and lacks a portion of them. The sample comprises approximately 140,000 clones, just over 70% of which are singletons, and 2.6% rests with the top ten. The sample comes from a study of cytomegalovirus exposure and HLA in healthy donors. V lost 0 bases to trimming and J lost 2 bases, with 12 bases between them. The CDR3 spans 15 residues. CDR1 is SGHRS, CDR2 YFSETQ, per germline. The chain is built from TRBV5-1 and TRBJ2-7; D possibly corresponds to TRBD1 (6 bases). The sequence came from a woman aged 55-69 years in good health and CMV-seropositive. The sequenced sample consisted of PBMCs. CDR3 amino acids: CASSLAPGATYEQYF. CDR3 in DNA: TGCGCCAGCAGCTTGGCCCCAGGGGCGACCTACGAGCAGTACTTC.